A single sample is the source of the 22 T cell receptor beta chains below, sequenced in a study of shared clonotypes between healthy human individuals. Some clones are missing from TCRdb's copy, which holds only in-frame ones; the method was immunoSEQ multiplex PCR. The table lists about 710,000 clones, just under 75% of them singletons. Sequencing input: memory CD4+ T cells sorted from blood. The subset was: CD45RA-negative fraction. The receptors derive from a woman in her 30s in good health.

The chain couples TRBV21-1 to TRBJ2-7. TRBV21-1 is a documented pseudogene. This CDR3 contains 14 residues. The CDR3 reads CASSFPDAPYEQYF. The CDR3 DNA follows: TGTGCCAGCAGCTTCCCGGACGCGCCCTACGAGCAGTACTTC.

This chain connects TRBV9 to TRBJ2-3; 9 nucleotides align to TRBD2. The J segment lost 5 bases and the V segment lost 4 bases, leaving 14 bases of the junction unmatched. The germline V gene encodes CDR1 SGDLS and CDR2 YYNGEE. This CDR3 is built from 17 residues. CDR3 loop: CASSPTIVAGDVDTQYF. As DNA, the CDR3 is TGTGCCAGCAGCCCCACCATTGTAGCGGGAGATGTAGATACGCAGTATTTT. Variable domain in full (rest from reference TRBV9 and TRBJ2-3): DSGVTQTPKHLITATGQRVTLRCSPRSGDLSVYWYQQSLDQGLQFLIQYYNGEERAKGNILERFSAQQFPDLHSELNLSSLELGDSALYFCASSPTIVAGDVDTQYFGPGTRLTVL.

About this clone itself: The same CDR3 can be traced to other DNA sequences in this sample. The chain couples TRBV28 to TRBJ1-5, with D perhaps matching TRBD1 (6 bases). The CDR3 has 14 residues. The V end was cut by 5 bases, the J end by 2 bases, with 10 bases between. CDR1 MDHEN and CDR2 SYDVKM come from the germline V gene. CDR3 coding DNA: TGTGCCAGCAGTCTCAGACAGGGCAATCAGCCCCAGCATTTT. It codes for CASSLRQGNQPQHF.

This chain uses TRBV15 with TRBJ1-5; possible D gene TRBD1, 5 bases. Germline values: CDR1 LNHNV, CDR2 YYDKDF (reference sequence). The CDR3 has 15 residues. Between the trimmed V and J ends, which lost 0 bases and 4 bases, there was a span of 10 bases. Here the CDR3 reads CATSRDRGKNQPQHF. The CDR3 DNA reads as TGTGCCACCAGCAGAGATCGGGGGAAGAATCAGCCCCAGCATTTT. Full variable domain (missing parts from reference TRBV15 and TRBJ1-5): DAMVIQNPRYQVTQFGKPVTLSCSQTLNHNVMYWYQQKSSQAPKLLFHYYDKDFNNEADTPDNFQSRRPNTSFCFLDIRSPGLGDTAMYLCATSRDRGKNQPQHFGDGTRLSIL.

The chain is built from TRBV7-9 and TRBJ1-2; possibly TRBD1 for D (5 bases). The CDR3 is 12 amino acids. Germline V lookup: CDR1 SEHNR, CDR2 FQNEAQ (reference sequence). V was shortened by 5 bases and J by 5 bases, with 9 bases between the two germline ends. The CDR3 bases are TGTGCCAGCAGCAATACAGGTTATGGCTACACCTTC. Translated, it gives CASSNTGYGYTF.

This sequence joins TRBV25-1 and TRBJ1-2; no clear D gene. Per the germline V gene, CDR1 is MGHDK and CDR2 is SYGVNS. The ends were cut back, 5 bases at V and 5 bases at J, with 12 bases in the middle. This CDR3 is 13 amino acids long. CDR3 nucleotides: TGTGCCAGCAGTTTTTCGGTCGGGTATGGCTACACCTTC. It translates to CASSFSVGYGYTF.

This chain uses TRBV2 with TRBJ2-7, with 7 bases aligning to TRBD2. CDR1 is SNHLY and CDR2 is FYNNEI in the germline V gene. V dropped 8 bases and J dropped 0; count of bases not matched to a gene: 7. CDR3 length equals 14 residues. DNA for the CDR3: TGTGCCAGCTCCCCGTGGGGGGGCTCCTACGAGCAGTACTTC. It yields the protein CASSPWGGSYEQYF. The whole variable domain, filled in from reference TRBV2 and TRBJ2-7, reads EPEVTQTPSHQVTQMGQEVILRCVPISNHLYFYWYRQILGQKVEFLVSFYNNEISEKSEIFDDQFSVERPDGSNFTLKIRSTKLEDSAMYFCASSPWGGSYEQYFGPGTRLTVT.

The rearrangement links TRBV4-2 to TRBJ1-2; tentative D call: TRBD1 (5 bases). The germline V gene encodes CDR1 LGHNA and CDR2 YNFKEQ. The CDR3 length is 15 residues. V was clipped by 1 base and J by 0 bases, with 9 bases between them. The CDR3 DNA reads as TGTGCCAGCAGCCAAGTCCAGGGAGCTAACTATGGCTACACCTTC. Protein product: CASSQVQGANYGYTF.

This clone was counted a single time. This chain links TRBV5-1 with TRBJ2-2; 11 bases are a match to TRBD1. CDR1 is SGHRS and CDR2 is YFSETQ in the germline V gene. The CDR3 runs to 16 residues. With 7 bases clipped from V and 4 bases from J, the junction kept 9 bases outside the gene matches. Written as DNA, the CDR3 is TGCGCCAGCTGGAAGGGACAGGGGGAGTTCACCGGGGAGCTGTTTTTT. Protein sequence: CASWKGQGEFTGELFF.

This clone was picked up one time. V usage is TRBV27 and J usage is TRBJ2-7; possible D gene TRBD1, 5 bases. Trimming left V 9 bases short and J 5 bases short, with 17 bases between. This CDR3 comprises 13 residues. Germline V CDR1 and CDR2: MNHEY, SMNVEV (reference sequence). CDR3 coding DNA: TGTGCCAGGGGTGGGGCGGCGGTTCACGAGCAGTACTTC. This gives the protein CARGGAAVHEQYF.

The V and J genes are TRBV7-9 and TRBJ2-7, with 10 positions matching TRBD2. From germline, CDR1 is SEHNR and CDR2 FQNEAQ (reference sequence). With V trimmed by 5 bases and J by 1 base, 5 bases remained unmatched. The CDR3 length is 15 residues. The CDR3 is CASSPTLAGSYEQYF. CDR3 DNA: TGTGCCAGCAGCCCTACACTAGCGGGGTCCTACGAGCAGTACTTC. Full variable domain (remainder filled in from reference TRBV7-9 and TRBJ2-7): DTGVSQNPRHKITKRGQNVTFRCDPISEHNRLYWYRQTLGQGPEFLTYFQNEAQLEKSRLLSDRFSAERPKGSFSTLEIQRTEQGDSAMYLCASSPTLAGSYEQYFGPGTRLTVT.

CDR3 region: CASSKGRWITDTQYF. The DNA for the CDR3 is TGCGCCAGCAGCAAAGGAAGGTGGATCACAGATACGCAGTATTTT. This chain connects TRBV5-1 to TRBJ2-3; D unresolved. The CDR3 length is 15 residues. V was cut by 4 bases and J by 2 bases, with 14 bases left in between. The germline CDR1 and CDR2 sequences are SGHRS and YFSETQ.

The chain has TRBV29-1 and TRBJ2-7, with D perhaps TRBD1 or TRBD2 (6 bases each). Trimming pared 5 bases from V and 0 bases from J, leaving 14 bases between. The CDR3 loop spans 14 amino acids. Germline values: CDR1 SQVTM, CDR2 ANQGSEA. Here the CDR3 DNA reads TGCAGCGTTAAGGGGGGCCCTAACTCCTACGAGCAGTACTTC. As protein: CSVKGGPNSYEQYF.

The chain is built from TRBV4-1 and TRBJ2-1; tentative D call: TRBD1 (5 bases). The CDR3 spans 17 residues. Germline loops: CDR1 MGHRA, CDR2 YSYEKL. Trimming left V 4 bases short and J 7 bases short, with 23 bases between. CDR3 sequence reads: CASSLTPSSGQINEQFF. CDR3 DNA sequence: TGCGCCAGCAGCCTAACCCCGTCGTCAGGGCAGATAAATGAGCAGTTCTTC.

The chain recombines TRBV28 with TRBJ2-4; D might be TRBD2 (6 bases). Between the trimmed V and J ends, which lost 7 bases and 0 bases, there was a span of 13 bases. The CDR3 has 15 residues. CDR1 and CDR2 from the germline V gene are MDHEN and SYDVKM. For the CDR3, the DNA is TGTGCCAGCACCAACCCCGGGGGAGCCAAAAACATTCAGTACTTC. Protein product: CASTNPGGAKNIQYF.

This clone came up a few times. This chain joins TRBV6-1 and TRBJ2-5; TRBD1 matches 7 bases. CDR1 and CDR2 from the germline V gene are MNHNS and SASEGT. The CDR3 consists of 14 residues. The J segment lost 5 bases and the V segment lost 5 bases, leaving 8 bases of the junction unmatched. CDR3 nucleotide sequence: TGTGCCAGCAGTCCCACCGGGACAGTTGAGACCCAGTACTTC. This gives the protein CASSPTGTVETQYF.

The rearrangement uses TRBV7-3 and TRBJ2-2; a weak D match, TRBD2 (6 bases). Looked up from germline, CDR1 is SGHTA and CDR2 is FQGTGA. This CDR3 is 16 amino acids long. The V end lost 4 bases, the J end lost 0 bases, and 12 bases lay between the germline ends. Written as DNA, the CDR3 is TGTGCCAGCAGCTCATATAGCGGCCCGAACACCGGGGAGCTGTTTTTT. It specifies CASSSYSGPNTGELFF.

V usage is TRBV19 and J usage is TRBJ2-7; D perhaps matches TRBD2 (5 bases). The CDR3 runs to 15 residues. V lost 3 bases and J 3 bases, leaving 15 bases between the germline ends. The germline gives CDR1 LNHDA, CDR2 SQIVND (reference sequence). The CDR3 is CASSIPGGLIYEQYF. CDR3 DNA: TGTGCCAGTAGTATCCCAGGAGGTCTGATCTACGAGCAGTACTTC.

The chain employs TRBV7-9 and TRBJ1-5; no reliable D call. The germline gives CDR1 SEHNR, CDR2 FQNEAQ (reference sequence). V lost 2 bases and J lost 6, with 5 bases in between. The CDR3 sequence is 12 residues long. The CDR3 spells CASSLRGQPQHF. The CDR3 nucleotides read TGTGCCAGCAGCTTAAGAGGTCAGCCCCAGCATTTT.

The CDR3 sequence is CATSTGTSTAKNIQYF. CDR3 sequence (DNA): TGTGCCACTAGTACGGGGACTAGCACGGCCAAAAACATTCAGTACTTC. This chain uses TRBV6-6 with TRBJ2-4; 9 nucleotides align to TRBD2. The ends lost 10 bases at V and 1 base at J; junction bases unmatched: 11. The germline V gene has CDR1 MNHNY and CDR2 SVGAGI (reference sequence). The CDR3 consists of 16 residues.

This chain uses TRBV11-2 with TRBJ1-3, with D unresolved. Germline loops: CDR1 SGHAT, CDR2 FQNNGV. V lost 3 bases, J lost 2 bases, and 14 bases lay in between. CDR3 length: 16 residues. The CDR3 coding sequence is TGTGCCAGCAGCTTGGTCGGACCGGGTCCTGGAAACACCATATATTTT. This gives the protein CASSLVGPGPGNTIYF.

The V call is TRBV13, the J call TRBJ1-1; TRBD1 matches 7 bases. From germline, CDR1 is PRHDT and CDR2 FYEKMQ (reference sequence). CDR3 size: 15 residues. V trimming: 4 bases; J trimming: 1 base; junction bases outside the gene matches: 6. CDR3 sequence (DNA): TGTGCCAGCAGCTCGCCGACAGGGCAGAACACTGAAGCTTTCTTT. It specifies CASSSPTGQNTEAFF.